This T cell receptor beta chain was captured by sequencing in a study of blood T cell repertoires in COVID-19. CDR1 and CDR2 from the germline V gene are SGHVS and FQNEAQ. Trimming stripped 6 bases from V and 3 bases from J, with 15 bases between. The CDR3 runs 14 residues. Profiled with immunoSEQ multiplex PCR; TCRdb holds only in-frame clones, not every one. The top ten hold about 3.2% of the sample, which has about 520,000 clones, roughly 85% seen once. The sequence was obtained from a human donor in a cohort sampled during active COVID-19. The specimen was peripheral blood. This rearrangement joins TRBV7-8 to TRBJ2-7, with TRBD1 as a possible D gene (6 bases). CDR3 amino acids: CASRTGTHIYEQYF. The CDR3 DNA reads TGTGCCAGCAGGACCGGGACACACATCTACGAGCAGTACTTC.